The TCR beta chain under discussion was sequenced for a study of cytomegalovirus exposure and HLA in healthy donors. The length of the CDR3 is 13 residues. Per the germline V gene, CDR1 is MNHNY and CDR2 is SVGAGI (reference sequence). V was trimmed by 4 bases and J by 5 bases, leaving 11 bases between them. Note on this clone: Antigen unknown.

The PCR used 60 Vbeta and 13 Jbeta primers. Sequenced by immunoSEQ multiplex PCR; TCRdb stores in-frame clones only, minus some. The repertoire holds around 190,000 clones, with approximately 80% as singletons. Study-wide findings and caveats: Available immune exposure information covered CMV serostatus only. Rarity held for most TCR sequences, but there were some public TCRs that occurred in many donors.

The sample was PBMCs. This TCR was recovered from a woman aged 30 to 39 in good health and CMV-seronegative. The chain has TRBV6-6 and TRBJ1-1, with D hard to call. CDR3 protein: CASSSGEWTEAFF. CDR3 bases: TGTGCCAGCAGTTCCGGGGAGTGGACTGAAGCTTTCTTT.